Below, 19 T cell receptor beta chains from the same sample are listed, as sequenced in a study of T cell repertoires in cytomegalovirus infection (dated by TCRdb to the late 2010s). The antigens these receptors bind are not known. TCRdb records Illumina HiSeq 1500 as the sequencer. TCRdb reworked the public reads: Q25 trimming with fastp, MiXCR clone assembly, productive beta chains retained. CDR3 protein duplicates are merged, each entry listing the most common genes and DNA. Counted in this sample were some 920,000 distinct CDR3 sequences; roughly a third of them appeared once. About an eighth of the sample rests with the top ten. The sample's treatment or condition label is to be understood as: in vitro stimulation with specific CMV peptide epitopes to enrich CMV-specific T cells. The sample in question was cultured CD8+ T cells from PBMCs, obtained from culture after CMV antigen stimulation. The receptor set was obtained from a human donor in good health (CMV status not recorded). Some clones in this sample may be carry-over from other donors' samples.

In DNA, the CDR3 is TGTGCCAGCAGCGGGACAGGGGGGGACACCGGGGAGCTGTTTTTT. The encoded protein is CASSGTGGDTGELFF. The chain recombines TRBV5-6 with TRBJ2-2; TRBD1 agrees at 11 bases. The CDR3 sequence is 15 residues long. Germline-derived CDR1 and CDR2 are SGHDT and YYEEEE. V was clipped by 4 bases and J by 3 bases; unmatched bases: 2.

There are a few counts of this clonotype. DNA of the CDR3: TGTGCCAGCAGAGCAACTAGCGGAGGTTGGAATGAGCAGTTCTTC. Amino acid sequence: CASRATSGGWNEQFF. J is TRBJ2-1 and V is TRBV27, with 8 bases fitting TRBD2. The germline V gene has CDR1 MNHEY and CDR2 SMNVEV (reference sequence). V dropped 6 bases and J dropped 7; count of bases not matched to a gene: 11. The CDR3 has 15 residues.

The CDR3 DNA reads as TGTGCCAGCAGCGGTACAGGGGGTAACGCCAAAAACATTCAGTACTTC. It encodes CASSGTGGNAKNIQYF. This sequence joins TRBV5-6 and TRBJ2-4; 8 bases match TRBD1. Germline loops: CDR1 SGHDT, CDR2 YYEEEE. After removal of 4 bases from V and 1 base from J, the junction contained 7 bases not matched to a gene. There are 16 residues in the CDR3.

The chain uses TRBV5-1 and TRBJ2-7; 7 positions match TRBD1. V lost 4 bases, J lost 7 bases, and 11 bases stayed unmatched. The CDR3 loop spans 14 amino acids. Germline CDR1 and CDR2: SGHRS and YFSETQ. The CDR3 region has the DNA TGCGCCAGCAGCCTCAAGACAGGGTCGGGAGAGCAGTACGTC. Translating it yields CASSLKTGSGEQYV.

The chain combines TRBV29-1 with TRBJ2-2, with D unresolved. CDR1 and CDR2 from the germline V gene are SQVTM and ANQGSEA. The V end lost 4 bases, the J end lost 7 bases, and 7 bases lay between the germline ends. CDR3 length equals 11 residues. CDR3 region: CSVVGVGELFF. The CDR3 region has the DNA TGCAGCGTTGTTGGGGTCGGGGAGCTGTTTTTT.

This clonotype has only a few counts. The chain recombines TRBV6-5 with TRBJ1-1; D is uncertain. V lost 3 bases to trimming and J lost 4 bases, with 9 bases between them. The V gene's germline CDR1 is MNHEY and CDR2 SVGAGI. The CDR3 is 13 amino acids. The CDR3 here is CASSYSLATEAFF. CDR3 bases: TGTGCCAGCAGTTATTCCTTAGCCACTGAAGCTTTCTTT.

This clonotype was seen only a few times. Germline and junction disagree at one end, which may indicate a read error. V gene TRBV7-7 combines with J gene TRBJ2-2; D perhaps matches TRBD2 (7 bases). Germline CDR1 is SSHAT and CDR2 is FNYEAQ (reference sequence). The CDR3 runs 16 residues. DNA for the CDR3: TGTGCTAGCAGCTCCGAGGGGGGGCTCAACACCGGGGAGCTGTTTTTT. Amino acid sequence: CASSSEGGLNTGELFF.

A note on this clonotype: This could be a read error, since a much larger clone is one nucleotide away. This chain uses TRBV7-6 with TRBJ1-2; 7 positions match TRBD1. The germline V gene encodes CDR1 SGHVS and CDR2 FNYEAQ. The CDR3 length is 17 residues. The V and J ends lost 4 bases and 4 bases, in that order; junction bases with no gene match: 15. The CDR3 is CASSSGTDQPGLYGYTF. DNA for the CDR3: TGTGCCAGCAGCTCCGGGACAGACCAACCGGGTCTCTATGGCTACACCTTC. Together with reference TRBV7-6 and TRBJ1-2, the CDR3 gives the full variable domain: GAGVSQSPRYKVTKRGQDVALRCDPISGHVSLYWYRQALGQGPEFLTYFNYEAQQDKSGLPNDRFSAERPEGSISTLTIQRTEQRDSAMYRCASSSGTDQPGLYGYTFGSGTRLTVV.

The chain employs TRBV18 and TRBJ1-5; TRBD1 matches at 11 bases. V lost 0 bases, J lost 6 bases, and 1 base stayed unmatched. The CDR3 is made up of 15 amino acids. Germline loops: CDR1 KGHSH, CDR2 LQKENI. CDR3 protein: CASSPPGQGAQPQHF. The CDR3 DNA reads TGTGCCAGCTCACCACCCGGACAGGGGGCTCAGCCCCAGCATTTT.

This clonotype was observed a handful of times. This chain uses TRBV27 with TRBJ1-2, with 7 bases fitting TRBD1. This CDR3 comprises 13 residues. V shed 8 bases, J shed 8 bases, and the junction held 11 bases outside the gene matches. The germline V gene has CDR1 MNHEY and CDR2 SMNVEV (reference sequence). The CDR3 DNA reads TGTGCCAGCGGACCCCCAGGGGGTTGGGGCTACACCTTC. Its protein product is CASGPPGGWGYTF.

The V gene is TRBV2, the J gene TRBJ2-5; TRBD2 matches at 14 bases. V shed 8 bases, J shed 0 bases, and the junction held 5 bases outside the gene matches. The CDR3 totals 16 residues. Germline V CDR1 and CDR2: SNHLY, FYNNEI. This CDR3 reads CASLGTSGGHQETQYF. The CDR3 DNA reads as TGTGCCAGCCTTGGGACTAGCGGGGGACACCAAGAGACCCAGTACTTC.

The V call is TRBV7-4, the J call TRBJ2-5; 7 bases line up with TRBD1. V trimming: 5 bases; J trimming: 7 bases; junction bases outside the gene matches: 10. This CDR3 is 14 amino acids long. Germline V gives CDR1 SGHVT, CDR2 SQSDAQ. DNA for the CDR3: TGTGCCAGCAGCCCACGGACAGGAGCAAGGACCCAGTACTTC. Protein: CASSPRTGARTQYF.

This CDR3 is CASSWGGLGQPQHF. The DNA for the CDR3 is TGTGCCAGCAGTTGGGGGGGGCTGGGCCAGCCCCAGCATTTT. The rearrangement uses TRBV27 and TRBJ1-5; D is perhaps TRBD1 (6 bases). Germline V gene data show CDR1 as MNHEY and CDR2 as SMNVEV (reference sequence). Trimming stripped 4 bases from V and 7 bases from J, with 14 bases between. This CDR3 is built from 14 residues.

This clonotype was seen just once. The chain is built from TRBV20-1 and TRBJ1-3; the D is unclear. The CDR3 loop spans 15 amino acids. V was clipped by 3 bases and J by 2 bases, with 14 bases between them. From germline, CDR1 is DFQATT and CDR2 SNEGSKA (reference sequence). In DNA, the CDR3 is TGCAGTGCTAGGAAGGGTATGGACCCTGGAAACACCATATATTTT. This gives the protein CSARKGMDPGNTIYF.

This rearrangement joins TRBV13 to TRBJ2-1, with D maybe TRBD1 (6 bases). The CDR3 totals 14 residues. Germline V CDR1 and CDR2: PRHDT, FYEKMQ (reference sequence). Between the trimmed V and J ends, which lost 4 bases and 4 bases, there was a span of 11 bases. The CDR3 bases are TGTGCCAGCAGCTCCTGGACAGAATACAATGAGCAGTTCTTC. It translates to CASSSWTEYNEQFF.

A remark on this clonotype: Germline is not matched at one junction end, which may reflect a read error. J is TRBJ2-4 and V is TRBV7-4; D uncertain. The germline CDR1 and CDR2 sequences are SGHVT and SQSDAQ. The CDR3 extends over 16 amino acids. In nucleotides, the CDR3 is TGTACCAGCAGCTCGGACGGAGACCTAGCCAAAAACATTCAGTACTTC. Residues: CTSSSDGDLAKNIQYF.

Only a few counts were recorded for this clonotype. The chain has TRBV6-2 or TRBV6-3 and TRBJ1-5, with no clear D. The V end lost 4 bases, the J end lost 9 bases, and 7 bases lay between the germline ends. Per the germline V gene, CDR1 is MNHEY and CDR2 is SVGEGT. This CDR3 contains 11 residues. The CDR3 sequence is CASSLSGPQHF. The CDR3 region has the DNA TGTGCCAGCAGTTTGTCGGGGCCCCAGCATTTT.

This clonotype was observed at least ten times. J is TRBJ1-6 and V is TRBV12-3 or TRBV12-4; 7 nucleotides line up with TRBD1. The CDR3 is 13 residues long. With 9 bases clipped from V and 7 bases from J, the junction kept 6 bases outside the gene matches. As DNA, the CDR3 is TGTGCCAGTTCCGGGACAGTCAATTCACCCCTCCACTTT. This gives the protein CASSGTVNSPLHF.

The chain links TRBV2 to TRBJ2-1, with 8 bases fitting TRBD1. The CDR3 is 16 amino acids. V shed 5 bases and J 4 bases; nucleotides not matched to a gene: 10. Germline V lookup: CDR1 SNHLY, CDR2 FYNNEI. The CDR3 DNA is TGTGCCAGCAGTACGACAGGGGCAGTAATTTACAATGAGCAGTTCTTC. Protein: CASSTTGAVIYNEQFF.